This T cell receptor beta chain was sequenced during a study of T cells in Graves' hyperthyroidism and ophthalmopathy. The study's findings and limits: A model of 13 V-J features distinguished ophthalmopathy from stable hyperthyroidism.

As concerns this clonotype: The antigen is undetermined.

The CDR3 runs 15 residues. Germline-derived CDR1 and CDR2 are SGHTA and FQGNSA. The J segment lost 2 bases and the V segment lost 2 bases, leaving 4 bases of the junction unmatched. Amplification yielded TCR beta CDR3 regions, with RNA transcripts as the source. The TCR CDR3 first-round RT-PCR relied on the HTBI primer set. Via MiXCR, TCRdb re-called the multiplex PCR reads, giving one row per CDR3 protein. Of 550,000 to 650,000 distinct CDR3 sequences in the sample, approximately 13% were seen once. Uncontrolled infection, other autoimmune disease, pregnancy and lactation each barred patients from inclusion.

The gene calls are TRBV7-2 and TRBJ2-7; 9 positions agree with TRBD2. This TCR derives from a woman aged 25-40 years with Graves' hyperthyroidism that later progressed to Graves' ophthalmopathy. The specimen sequenced was blood. CDR3 protein: CASSLYIAGAYEQYF. The CDR3 nucleotides read TGTGCCAGCAGCTTATATATAGCGGGGGCCTACGAGCAGTACTTC.